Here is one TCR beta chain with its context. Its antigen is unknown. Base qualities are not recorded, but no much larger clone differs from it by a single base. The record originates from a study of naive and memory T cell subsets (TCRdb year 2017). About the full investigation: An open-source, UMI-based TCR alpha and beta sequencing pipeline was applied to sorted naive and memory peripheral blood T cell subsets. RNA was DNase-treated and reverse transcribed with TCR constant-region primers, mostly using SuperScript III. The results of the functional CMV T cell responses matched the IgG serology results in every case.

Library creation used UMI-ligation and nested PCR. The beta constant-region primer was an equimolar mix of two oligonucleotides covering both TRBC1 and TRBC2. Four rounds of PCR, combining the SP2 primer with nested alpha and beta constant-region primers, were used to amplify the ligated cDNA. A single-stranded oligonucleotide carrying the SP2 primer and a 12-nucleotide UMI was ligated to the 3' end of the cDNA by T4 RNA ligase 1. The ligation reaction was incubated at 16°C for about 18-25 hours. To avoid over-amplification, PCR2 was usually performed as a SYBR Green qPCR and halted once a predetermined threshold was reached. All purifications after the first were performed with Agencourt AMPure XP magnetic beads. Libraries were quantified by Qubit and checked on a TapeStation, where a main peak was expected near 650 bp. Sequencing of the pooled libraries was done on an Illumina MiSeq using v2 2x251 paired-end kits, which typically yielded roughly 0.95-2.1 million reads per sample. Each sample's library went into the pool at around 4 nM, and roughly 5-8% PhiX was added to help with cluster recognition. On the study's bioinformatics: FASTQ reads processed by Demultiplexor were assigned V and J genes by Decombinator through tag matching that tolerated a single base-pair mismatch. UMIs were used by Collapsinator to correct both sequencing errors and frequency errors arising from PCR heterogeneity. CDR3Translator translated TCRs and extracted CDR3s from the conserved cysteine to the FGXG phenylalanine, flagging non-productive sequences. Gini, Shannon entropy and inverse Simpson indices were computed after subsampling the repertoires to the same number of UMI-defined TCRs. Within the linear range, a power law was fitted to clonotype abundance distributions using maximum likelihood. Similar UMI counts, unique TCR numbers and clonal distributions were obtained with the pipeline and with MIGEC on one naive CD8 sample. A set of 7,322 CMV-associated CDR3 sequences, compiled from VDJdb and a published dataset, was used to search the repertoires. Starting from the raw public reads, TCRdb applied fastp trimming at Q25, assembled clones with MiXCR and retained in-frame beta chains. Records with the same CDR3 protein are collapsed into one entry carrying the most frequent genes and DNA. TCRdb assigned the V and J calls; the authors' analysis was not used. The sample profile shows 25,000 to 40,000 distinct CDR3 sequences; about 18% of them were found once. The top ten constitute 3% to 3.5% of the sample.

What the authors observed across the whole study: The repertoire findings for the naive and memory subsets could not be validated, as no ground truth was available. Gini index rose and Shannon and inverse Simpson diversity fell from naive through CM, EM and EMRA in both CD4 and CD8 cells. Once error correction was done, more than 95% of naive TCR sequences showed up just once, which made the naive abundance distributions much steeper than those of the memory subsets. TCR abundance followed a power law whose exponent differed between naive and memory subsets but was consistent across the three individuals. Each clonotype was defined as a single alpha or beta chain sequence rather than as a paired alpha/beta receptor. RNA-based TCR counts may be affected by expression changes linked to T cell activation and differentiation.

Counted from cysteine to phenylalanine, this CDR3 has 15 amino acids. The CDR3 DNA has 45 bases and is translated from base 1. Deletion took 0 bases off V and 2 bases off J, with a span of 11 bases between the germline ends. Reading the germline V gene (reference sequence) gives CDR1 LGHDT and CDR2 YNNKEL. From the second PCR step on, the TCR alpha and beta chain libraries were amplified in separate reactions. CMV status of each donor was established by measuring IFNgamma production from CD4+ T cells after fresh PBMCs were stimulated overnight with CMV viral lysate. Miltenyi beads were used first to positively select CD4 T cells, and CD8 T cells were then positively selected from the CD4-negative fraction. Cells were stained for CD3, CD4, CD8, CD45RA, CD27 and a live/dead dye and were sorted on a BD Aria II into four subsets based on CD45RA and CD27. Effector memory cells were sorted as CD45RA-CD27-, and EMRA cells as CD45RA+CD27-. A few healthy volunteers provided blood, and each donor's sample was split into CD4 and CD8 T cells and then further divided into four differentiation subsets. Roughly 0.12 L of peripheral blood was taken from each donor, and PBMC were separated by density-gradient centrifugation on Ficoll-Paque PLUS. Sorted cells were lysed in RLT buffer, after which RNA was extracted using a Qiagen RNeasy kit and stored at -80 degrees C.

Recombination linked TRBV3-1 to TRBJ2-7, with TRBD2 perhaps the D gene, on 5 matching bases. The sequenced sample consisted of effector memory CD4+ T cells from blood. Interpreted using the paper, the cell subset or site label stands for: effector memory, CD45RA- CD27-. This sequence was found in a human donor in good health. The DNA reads TGTGCCAGCAGCCAAGAGGGTCTCGGGACCTACGAGCAGTACTTC. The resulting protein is CASSQEGLGTYEQYF.